This TCR beta chain was captured in a study of blood T cells in healthy people across ages. Study outcomes and limitations: The authors considered diversity estimates from one million T cells to be underestimates.

A second PCR, run for roughly 7 to 12 cycles, used a sample-barcoded 5' primer plus a J-beta primer mix. Every cDNA molecule bore a tag from a template-switch adaptor containing 12 random nucleotides. In TCRdb, the 5' RACE reads were re-called with MiXCR into one record per CDR3 protein. Here the sample spans about 2 million distinct CDR3 sequences, approximately 50% being singletons. Comments on this clonotype: Its antigen remains unidentified.

CDR3 length: 16 residues. Germline loops: CDR1 MNHEY, CDR2 SMNVEV (reference sequence). Trimming removed 4 bases at V and 2 bases at J, with 18 bases between. The TCR originated in a woman aged 40 to 50 in good health. The specimen was blood. V gene TRBV27 combines with J gene TRBJ2-7; TRBD1 or TRBD2 may be the D gene (5 bases each). The CDR3 nucleotides read TGTGCCAGCAGTTCGGGATGGGGCAGCGTCGCCTACGAGCAGTACTTC. Protein: CASSSGWGSVAYEQYF.